The 18 T cell receptor beta chains presented below share a single source sample, sequenced in a study of T cell repertoires in cytomegalovirus infection. TCRdb ran MiXCR on the reads and lists one entry per CDR3 protein. The data hold approximately 140,000 distinct CDR3 sequences, with about 6% observed a single time. The sample was PBMCs. These receptors all stem from a human donor in good health (CMV status not recorded). Some clones in this sample may be carry-over from other donors' samples.

This clonotype appeared many times. The chain recombines TRBV20-1 with TRBJ2-7, with 8 nucleotides matching TRBD2. In germline, CDR1 is DFQATT, CDR2 SNEGSKA (reference sequence). The CDR3 runs 20 residues. The V and J ends lost 1 base and 4 bases, in that order; junction bases with no gene match: 24. The CDR3 here is CSARGGLATRGGHWCYEQYF. CDR3 DNA: TGCAGTGCTAGAGGGGGTCTGGCCACACGGGGGGGCCATTGGTGTTACGAGCAGTACTTC.

The chain joins TRBV29-1 to TRBJ2-7; tentatively, D is TRBD1 (5 bases). Per the germline V gene, CDR1 is SQVTM and CDR2 is ANQGSEA. Trimming took off 5 bases at V and 6 bases at J, with 17 bases between the two ends. The CDR3 runs to 13 residues. CDR3 protein: CSVRPTGGAEQYF. The CDR3 DNA reads TGCAGCGTTCGTCCTACAGGTGGAGCCGAGCAGTACTTC.

About this clonotype: A much more abundant neighbour one base away suggests this may be a read error. The chain combines TRBV4-1 with TRBJ2-1, with D perhaps matching TRBD2 (5 bases). CDR1 is MGHRA and CDR2 is YSYEKL in the germline V gene. CDR3 length equals 15 residues. The CDR3 reads CASSQPGRAYNERFF. As DNA, the CDR3 is TGCGCCAGCAGCCAACCGGGGAGAGCCTACAATGAGCGGTTCTTC.

This clonotype has just one count. The chain links TRBV4-3 to TRBJ2-7, with D possibly TRBD2 on 5 matching bases. V dropped 2 bases and J dropped 2 bases, with 13 bases sitting between them. The CDR3 contains 15 residues. Germline V gives CDR1 LGHNA, CDR2 YSLEER. The DNA of the CDR3 is TGCGCCAGCAGCCAAATCGCGAGGGCCACCTACGAGCAGTACTTC. Translation gives CASSQIARATYEQYF.

This clonotype occurred many times. The chain joins TRBV7-8 to TRBJ1-4; D may be TRBD1 (5 bases). The CDR3 contains 15 residues. V was cut by 0 bases and J by 6 bases, with 11 bases left in between. Germline CDR1 SGHVS, CDR2 FQNEAQ. CDR3 loop: CASSLAGQGDEKLFF. CDR3 DNA sequence: TGTGCCAGCAGCTTAGCGGGGCAGGGTGATGAAAAACTGTTTTTT.

This clonotype was observed a few times. The chain has TRBV20-1 and TRBJ2-1; possibly TRBD1 or TRBD2 for D (6 bases each). This CDR3 is built from 15 residues. The germline gives CDR1 DFQATT, CDR2 SNEGSKA (reference sequence). Trimming shortened V by 0 bases and J by 3 bases, and 12 bases separated the two germline ends. The CDR3 protein is CSARDRGDFYNEQFF. CDR3 coding DNA: TGCAGTGCTAGAGATAGGGGGGATTTCTACAATGAGCAGTTCTTC.

Many counts were recorded for this clonotype. The V and J genes are TRBV5-1 and TRBJ1-1, with unresolved D. The germline V and J ends were trimmed by 0 bases and 2 bases, with 14 bases remaining between them. Germline V gene lookup returns CDR1 SGHRS and CDR2 YFSETQ. The CDR3 has 16 residues. The CDR3 loop reads CASSLEVGQKNTEAFF. CDR3 nucleotide sequence: TGCGCCAGCAGCTTGGAGGTAGGGCAGAAAAACACTGAAGCTTTCTTT.

Comments on this clonotype: The missing conserved phenylalanine or tryptophan at the end of this CDR3 makes a read error likely. As DNA, the CDR3 is TGTGCCAGCAGCTCCGCCGGGACAGGGGCCTACGAGCAGTACCCC. Protein sequence: CASSSAGTGAYEQYP. The chain combines TRBV7-2 with TRBJ2-7, with 10 bases aligning to TRBD1. This CDR3 comprises 15 residues. V lost 4 bases to trimming and J lost 2 bases; unmatched junction nucleotides: 5. Germline CDR1 reads SGHTA; CDR2 reads FQGNSA.

This clonotype occurred many times. The chain combines TRBV11-3 with TRBJ2-5, with a possible D match to TRBD2 (6 bases). This CDR3 is built from 13 residues. Trimming shortened V by 5 bases and J by 4 bases, and 11 bases separated the two germline ends. Germline loops: CDR1 SGHNT, CDR2 YENEEA. CDR3 amino acids: CASSKGGVETQYF. The CDR3 nucleotides are TGTGCCAGCAGCAAAGGAGGGGTAGAGACCCAGTACTTC. Using reference TRBV11-3 and TRBJ2-5 for the parts outside the CDR3, the full variable domain is EAGVVQSPRYKIIEKKQPVAFWCNPISGHNTLYWYLQNLGQGPELLIRYENEEAVDDSQLPKDRFSAERLKGVDSTLKIQPAELGDSAVYLCASSKGGVETQYFGPGTRLLVL.

This clonotype was found many times. This sequence joins TRBV28 and TRBJ1-2, with 8 bases identical to TRBD1. This CDR3 is 15 amino acids long. Per the germline V gene, CDR1 is MDHEN and CDR2 is SYDVKM. Trimming took 2 bases from V and 5 from J; bases not matched to a gene: 7. Here the CDR3 reads CASSLGQGARYGYTF. As DNA, the CDR3 is TGTGCCAGCAGTTTAGGCCAGGGGGCGCGGTATGGCTACACCTTC.

This clonotype was recorded many times. The chain has TRBV2 and TRBJ1-1; tentative D call: TRBD1 (5 bases). There are 15 residues in the CDR3. The germline V gene encodes CDR1 SNHLY and CDR2 FYNNEI. The germline V and J ends were trimmed by 6 bases and 1 base, with 15 bases remaining between them. The CDR3 nucleotides are TGTGCCAGCAGATTGAGCGGGACGGGGAACACTGAAGCTTTCTTT. It specifies CASRLSGTGNTEAFF.

This clonotype was recorded at least ten times. The V call is TRBV7-2, the J call TRBJ1-1; 7 bases align to TRBD1. The germline V gene encodes CDR1 SGHTA and CDR2 FQGNSA. The junction had 4 bases not matched to a gene; V was cut back by 5 bases and J by 1 base. This CDR3 spans 14 amino acids. CDR3 sequence reads: CASSLQGRNTEAFF. The CDR3, as DNA: TGTGCCAGCAGCCTACAGGGGAGGAACACTGAAGCTTTCTTT.

The chain recombines TRBV28 with TRBJ1-1, with TRBD1 as a possible D gene (6 bases). V was clipped by 4 bases and J by 10 bases, with 22 bases between them. The CDR3 spans 15 residues. Germline V lookup: CDR1 MDHEN, CDR2 SYDVKM. The CDR3 region is CASSSRAGAKRGAFF. The CDR3 DNA is TGTGCCAGCAGTTCAAGGGCAGGGGCCAAACGAGGAGCTTTCTTT.

This clonotype has ten or more counts. The V call is TRBV7-2, the J call TRBJ2-1, with TRBD2 as a possible D gene (6 bases). The CDR3 runs to 16 residues. The germline V gene encodes CDR1 SGHTA and CDR2 FQGNSA. V dropped 5 bases and J dropped 5 bases, with 19 bases sitting between them. In DNA, the CDR3 is TGTGCCAGCAGCCCAGCGGCTTTGGCGGGGCACAATGAGCAGTTCTTC. Its protein is CASSPAALAGHNEQFF.

This clonotype has just a few counts. The CDR3 coding sequence is TGTGCCAGCAGCAAGGACAGGGTGAACGAGCAGTACTTC. This codes for CASSKDRVNEQYF. This sequence joins TRBV5-4 and TRBJ2-7; 8 positions agree with TRBD1. Looked up from germline, CDR1 is SGHNT and CDR2 is YYREEE (reference sequence). CDR3 size: 13 residues. Trimming cost V 4 bases and J 5 bases; bases outside gene matches: 5.

This clonotype has only a few counts. The chain carries TRBV7-3 and TRBJ1-1; D remains unclear. This CDR3 has 13 amino acids. Germline loops: CDR1 SGHTA, CDR2 FQGTGA. V lost 4 bases and J 8 bases, leaving 14 bases between the germline ends. The CDR3 loop is CASSSRYGFEAFF. For the CDR3, the DNA is TGTGCCAGCAGCTCCCGTTATGGATTCGAAGCTTTCTTT.

This clonotype was counted many times. The chain couples TRBV6-4 to TRBJ2-6; possible D gene TRBD1, 5 bases. Trimming left V 4 bases short and J 4 bases short, with 8 bases between. This CDR3 spans 14 amino acids. Germline V lookup: CDR1 MRHNA, CDR2 SNTAGT. The CDR3 DNA follows: TGTGCCAGCAGTGCAGGGTCCGGGGCCAACGTCCTGACTTTC. This translates into CASSAGSGANVLTF.

The sample holds many counts of this clonotype. The V gene is TRBV18, the J gene TRBJ1-4; a weak D match, TRBD1 (5 bases). The CDR3 covers 14 residues. The V gene lost 1 base and the J gene lost 7 bases, with 10 bases spanning the gap. Germline CDR1 and CDR2: KGHSH and LQKENI. The CDR3 is CASSPRGDGEKLFF. The CDR3 nucleotides read TGTGCCAGCTCACCACGGGGGGATGGTGAAAAACTGTTTTTT.